Listed here are 2 T cell receptor beta chains from one sample, sequenced in a study of blood T cell repertoires in COVID-19. Repertoires were generated with immunoSEQ multiplex PCR, while TCRdb's copy carries only in-frame clones and drops some. The data contain about 280,000 clones, around 83% of them singletons. The material sequenced was PBMCs or T cells enriched from blood (not recorded which). These receptors originate from a man in his forties or fifties who had been exposed to COVID-19.

The genes are TRBV5-1 and TRBJ1-2; D call uncertain. This CDR3 has 13 amino acids. Germline V gives CDR1 SGHRS, CDR2 YFSETQ. V gave up 8 bases and J gave up 2 bases, with 13 bases separating them. CDR3 amino acids: CASSSTLNYGYTF. CDR3 coding DNA: TGCGCCAGTTCGTCGACTCTGAACTATGGCTACACCTTC. Full variable domain (outside the CDR3, taken from reference TRBV5-1 and TRBJ1-2): KAGVTQTPRYLIKTRGQQVTLSCSPISGHRSVSWYQQTPGQGLQFLFEYFSETQRNKGNFPGRFSGRQFSNSRSEMNVSTLELGDSALYLCASSSTLNYGYTFGSGTRLTVV.

V and J are TRBV20-1 and TRBJ2-3; possibly TRBD2 for D (6 bases). Trimming removed 3 bases at V and 2 bases at J, with 12 bases between. This CDR3 has 14 amino acids. Germline V gene sequence: CDR1 DFQATT, CDR2 SNEGSKA (reference sequence). As DNA, the CDR3 is TGCAGTGCTAGTGGGGACTCCTCCACAGATACGCAGTATTTT. Translated: CSASGDSSTDTQYF.